Listed below are T cell receptor beta chains from one sample, sequenced in a study of T cell responses to AZD1222 COVID-19 vaccine. Repertoires were generated with immunoSEQ multiplex PCR, while TCRdb's copy carries only in-frame clones and drops some. The table lists under 130,000 clones, around 92% of them singletons. The specimen comprised peripheral blood, sampled on day 0 of AZD1222 vaccination. Every receptor here comes from an adult in good health. CDR3s include the opening cysteine and the closing phenylalanine or tryptophan. D genes are given only for firm matches. Not all rows give a size; the values are once, few, many and, for expanded clones, a class.

clone_size	v_call	d_call	j_call	cdr3_aa	cdr3_nt
NA	TRBV3-1/TRBV3-2	NA	TRBJ2-7	CASSPRGAEQYF	TGTGCCAGCAGCCCCCGGGGGGCCGAGCAGTACTTC
NA	TRBV9	NA	TRBJ2-3	CASSALPDTQYF	TGTGCCAGCAGCGCCCTACCCGATACGCAGTATTTT
NA	TRBV10-3	NA	TRBJ1-2	CAISESDNLGYTF	TGTGCCATCAGTGAGTCGGACAACCTCGGCTACACCTTC
NA	TRBV13	NA	TRBJ2-7	CASSPQESYEQYF	TGTGCCAGCAGCCCACAGGAGTCCTACGAGCAGTACTTC
NA	TRBV19	NA	TRBJ2-1	CASSIDDNEQFF	TGTGCCAGTAGTATCGATGACAATGAGCAGTTCTTC
NA	TRBV6-4	TRBD1	TRBJ2-3	CASSEGGRRTDTQYF	TGTGCCAGCAGTGAAGGGGGCAGACGCACAGATACGCAGTATTTT
NA	TRBV19	NA	TRBJ2-7	CASSITLNSYEQYF	TGTGCCAGTAGTATAACGCTGAACTCCTACGAGCAGTACTTC
NA	TRBV5-4	NA	TRBJ2-6	CASSAGGRSSGANVLTF	TGTGCCAGCAGCGCGGGTGGGAGGAGCTCTGGGGCCAACGTCCTGACTTTC
NA	TRBV7-3	TRBD1	TRBJ1-6	CASSSTGAYNSPLHF	TGTGCCAGCAGCTCTACAGGGGCCTATAATTCACCCCTCCACTTT
once	TRBV5-1	TRBD1	TRBJ1-1	CASRGQGAAEAFF	TGCGCCAGTCGAGGACAGGGGGCGGCTGAAGCTTTCTTT